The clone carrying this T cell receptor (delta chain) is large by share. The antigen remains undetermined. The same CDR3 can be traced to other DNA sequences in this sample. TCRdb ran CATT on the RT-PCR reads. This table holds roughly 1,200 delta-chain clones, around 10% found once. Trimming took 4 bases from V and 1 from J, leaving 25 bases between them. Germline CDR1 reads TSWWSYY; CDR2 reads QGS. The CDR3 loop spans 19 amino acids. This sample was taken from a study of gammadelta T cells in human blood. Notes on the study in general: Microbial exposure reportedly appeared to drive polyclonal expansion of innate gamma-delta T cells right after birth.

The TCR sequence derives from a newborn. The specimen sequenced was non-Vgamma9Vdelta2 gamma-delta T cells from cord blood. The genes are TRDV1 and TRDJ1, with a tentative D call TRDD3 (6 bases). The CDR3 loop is CALGVDFTGTGPATDKLIF. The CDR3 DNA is TGTGCTCTTGGGGTCGACTTTACTGGGACTGGGCCCGCCACCGATAAACTCATCTTT.